Presented here are 11 T cell receptor beta chains from one specimen sequenced in a study of vaccination effects on CD4 cells after COVID-19. Sequencing was preceded by expansion of antigen-specific CD4+ T cells with viral peptide pools in the ViraFEST assay. Upon completion of about eleven days in culture, CD4+ T cells were isolated. Absence of prior SARS-CoV-2 infection characterized the vaccine recipients, who showed negative nucleocapsid antibodies. The table came from immunoSEQ multiplex PCR; TCRdb's copy has only in-frame clones and leaves some out. The sample has tens of thousands of clones, around 72% seen once; the top ten hold approximately 4.3%. Their cognate antigens are unknown. The sequences come from CD4+ T cells from PBMCs cultured with HCoV-OC43 spike peptides, collected before COVID-19 vaccination. The sample's subset: HCoV-OC43 spike overlapping peptide pool stimulation. The receptors were sampled from a human donor who received a COVID-19 vaccine.

This sequence joins TRBV7-3 and TRBJ2-5; D gene unclear. Germline V CDR1 and CDR2: SGHTA, FQGTGA. The CDR3 contains 14 residues. The V end lost 3 bases, the J end lost 2 bases, and 10 bases lay between the germline ends. CDR3 amino acids: CASSLTSLQETQYF. The CDR3 nucleotides are TGTGCCAGCAGCTTGACCAGCCTTCAAGAGACCCAGTACTTC.

In DNA form, the CDR3 reads TGTGCCAGCAGCGTGGGACAGGGGAGTTCACCCCTCCACTTT. This sequence encodes CASSVGQGSSPLHF. The V gene is TRBV5-4, the J gene TRBJ1-6, with 10 bases lining up with TRBD1. V dropped 4 bases and J dropped 9; count of bases not matched to a gene: 4. This CDR3 contains 14 residues. In germline, CDR1 is SGHNT, CDR2 YYREEE (reference sequence). Filled out from reference TRBV5-4 and TRBJ1-6, the complete variable domain reads ETGVTQSPTHLIKTRGQQVTLRCSSQSGHNTVSWYQQALGQGPQFIFQYYREEENGRGNFPPRFSGLQFPNYSSELNVNALELDDSALYLCASSVGQGSSPLHFGNGTRLTVT.

The chain combines TRBV5-6 with TRBJ2-7; 8 nucleotides line up with TRBD1. The CDR3 sequence is 15 residues long. Trimming cost V 5 bases and J 1 base; bases outside gene matches: 8. Germline assignment: CDR1 SGHDT and CDR2 YYEEEE. CDR3 loop: CASRRGGTGSYEQYV. Here the CDR3 DNA reads TGTGCCAGCAGACGTGGCGGGACAGGTTCCTACGAGCAGTACGTC.

The V call is TRBV19, the J call TRBJ1-1; D may be TRBD1 (6 bases). From germline, CDR1 is LNHDA and CDR2 SQIVND (reference sequence). This CDR3 is built from 16 residues. V gave up 4 bases and J gave up 0 bases, with 15 bases separating them. The DNA of the CDR3 is TGTGCCAGTAGTACCCCCCGGGGGGCGGTGAACACTGAAGCTTTCTTT. Encoded protein: CASSTPRGAVNTEAFF.

The chain uses TRBV2 and TRBJ2-7; 8 bases map to TRBD1. Germline values: CDR1 SNHLY, CDR2 FYNNEI. The CDR3 has 14 amino acids. V was clipped by 5 bases and J by 2 bases; unmatched bases: 5. CDR3 nucleotides: TGTGCCAGCAGTAAAGGACAGGGAACCTACGAGCAGTACGTC. Its translation is CASSKGQGTYEQYV.

CDR3 nucleotides: TGTGCCAGCAGCCAAGCTAGCGGGGTAGCCAAAAACATTCAGTACTTC. Its translation is CASSQASGVAKNIQYF. The chain recombines TRBV3-1 (or the pseudogene TRBV3-2) with TRBJ2-4; 9 bases are a match to TRBD2. This CDR3 comprises 16 residues. Germline-derived CDR1 and CDR2 are LGHDT and YNNKEL (reference sequence). J lost 0 bases, V lost 1 base, and 1 base had no gene match.

This clone appeared a few times. The chain is built from TRBV7-2 and TRBJ1-1; the D is unclear. The ends were cut back, 2 bases at V and 1 base at J, with 5 bases in the middle. This CDR3 region has 13 residues. The germline V gene encodes CDR1 SGHTA and CDR2 FQGNSA. The DNA of the CDR3 is TGTGCCAGCAGCTTATATCGGAACACTGAAGCTTTCTTT. It translates to CASSLYRNTEAFF.

This clone appeared once. This chain links TRBV5-1 with TRBJ2-3; D may be TRBD1 or TRBD2 (7 bases each). The CDR3 contains 14 residues. V lost 6 bases and J 1 base, leaving 12 bases between the germline ends. Germline lookup yields CDR1 SGHRS and CDR2 YFSETQ. CDR3 amino acids: CASTSGGGTDTQYF. The CDR3 coding sequence is TGCGCCAGCACCTCAGGGGGGGGCACAGATACGCAGTATTTT.

The chain has TRBV27 and TRBJ1-5; D unclear. The CDR3 sequence is 13 residues long. Germline values: CDR1 MNHEY, CDR2 SMNVEV (reference sequence). Trimming took off 3 bases at V and 7 bases at J, with 10 bases between the two ends. CDR3 nucleotides: TGTGCCAGCAGTTTTGGGTATTTGCAGCCCCAGCATTTT. The encoded protein is CASSFGYLQPQHF.

This chain links TRBV6-5 with TRBJ1-4, with D possibly matching TRBD1 (6 bases). The CDR3 is made up of 15 amino acids. V dropped 5 bases and J dropped 7 bases, with 17 bases sitting between them. The germline V gene has CDR1 MNHEY and CDR2 SVGAGI. CDR3 sequence reads: CASSRQPGHTEKLFF. In nucleotides, the CDR3 is TGTGCCAGCAGTAGACAGCCGGGACATACTGAAAAACTGTTTTTT.

This chain links TRBV10-2 with TRBJ2-1; no definite D call. Trimming removed 7 bases from V and 9 bases from J, with 16 bases in between. CDR3 length: 13 amino acids. The germline CDR1 and CDR2 sequences are WSHSY and SAAADI. CDR3: CASTPAGGSEQFF. CDR3 sequence (DNA): TGCGCCAGCACACCCGCTGGTGGCTCTGAGCAGTTCTTC.